The present T cell receptor (beta chain) was sequenced within a study of blood T cell repertoires in COVID-19. The overall study: Samples representing acute and convalescent COVID-19 were sourced from the United States, Italy and Spain.

Germline values: CDR1 KGHSH, CDR2 LQKENI. The V segment lost 3 bases and the J segment 7 bases; nucleotides outside the gene matches: 9. The CDR3 has 15 amino acids. How the authors handled the data: The assay estimated nucleated cells by amplifying reference gene primers. Sequenced by immunoSEQ multiplex PCR; TCRdb stores in-frame clones only, minus some. The V and J calls and clone size are taken from that table; D and trimming were inferred from the DNA. In the table there are 99,000 or so clones, about 80% of which are singletons. The receptor comes from a man in his fifties or sixties with acute or convalescent COVID-19. Sequenced input: peripheral blood. This rearrangement joins TRBV18 to TRBJ1-2; 9 bases are a match to TRBD1. The CDR3 coding sequence is TGTGCCAGCTCACCCGGGACAGGGATGTCGGGTGGCTACACCTTC. This encodes CASSPGTGMSGGYTF. Full variable domain (remainder filled in from reference TRBV18 and TRBJ1-2): NAGVMQNPRHLVRRRGQEARLRCSPMKGHSHVYWYRQLPEEGLKFMVYLQKENIIDESGMPKERFSAEFPKEGPSILRIQQVVRGDSAAYFCASSPGTGMSGGYTFGSGTRLTVV.